Below are 14 T cell receptor beta chains sequenced from a single sample in a study of blood T cell repertoires in COVID-19. TCRdb keeps only in-frame clones here, not all; method: immunoSEQ multiplex PCR. Here the sample spans roughly 200,000 clones, around 76% being singletons. The material sequenced was peripheral blood. These receptors were collected from a woman between 50 and 59 years old with active or convalescent COVID-19.

The chain uses TRBV11-3 and TRBJ1-2; possible D gene TRBD1, 6 bases. V lost 5 bases to trimming and J lost 2 bases, with 12 bases between them. CDR3 length equals 14 residues. Germline values: CDR1 SGHNT, CDR2 YENEEA. Here the CDR3 reads CASSPGTPNYGYTF. DNA of the CDR3: TGTGCCAGCAGCCCCGGGACACCGAACTATGGCTACACCTTC.

The chain joins TRBV14 to TRBJ1-2; D is unclear. The CDR3 totals 15 residues. In germline, CDR1 is SGHDN, CDR2 FVKESK. V was clipped by 0 bases and J by 6 bases, with 14 bases between them. CDR3 nucleotides: TGTGCCAGCAGCCAAGATTTTCAACGGCGGGATGGCTACACCTTC. This gives the protein CASSQDFQRRDGYTF.

The genes are TRBV4-3 and TRBJ2-2; D is unresolved. Germline loops: CDR1 LGHNA, CDR2 YSLEER. V lost 0 bases, J lost 0 bases, and 11 bases lay in between. The CDR3 length is 17 residues. Here the CDR3 reads CASSQDSVQTNTGELFF. The CDR3 region has the DNA TGCGCCAGCAGCCAAGATTCAGTCCAGACGAACACCGGGGAGCTGTTTTTT.

About this clone itself: Other DNA sequences from this sample encode an identical CDR3 as well. The chain joins TRBV19 to TRBJ1-2, with a tentative D call TRBD1 (5 bases). The CDR3 covers 12 residues. V gave up 6 bases and J gave up 5 bases, with 10 bases separating them. Germline CDR1 is LNHDA and CDR2 is SQIVND (reference sequence). The CDR3 DNA is TGTGCCAGTAGCGTTGGGGGGTATGGCTACACCTTC. Its protein product is CASSVGGYGYTF.

The CDR3 region is CASSRLRDSINEQFF. Written as DNA, the CDR3 is TGTGCCAGCAGCCGTCTAAGGGACAGTATTAATGAGCAGTTCTTC. The chain joins TRBV3-1 (or the pseudogene TRBV3-2) to TRBJ2-1; 7 bases match TRBD1. The CDR3 is made up of 15 amino acids. Losses at the gene ends were 4 bases for V and 7 bases for J; bases not matched to a gene: 10. Germline V gives CDR1 LGHDT, CDR2 YNNKEL (reference sequence).

The chain joins TRBV7-2 to TRBJ2-1; 11 bases fit TRBD2. Germline loops: CDR1 SGHTA, CDR2 FQGNSA. J gave up 2 bases and V 5 bases, and 8 bases lay outside the gene matches. This CDR3 contains 17 residues. As DNA, the CDR3 is TGTGCCAGCAGCGTACTAGCGGGGGTCAACGCCTACAATGAGCAGTTCTTC. As protein: CASSVLAGVNAYNEQFF.

The chain links TRBV5-8 to TRBJ2-1; no firm D call. CDR1 and CDR2 from the germline V gene are SGHTS and YDEGEE. The V end was cut by 4 bases, the J end by 16 bases, with 18 bases between. The CDR3 spans 12 residues. The CDR3 DNA follows: TGTGCCAGCAGCCCCTTACTCTCTTCGTATTTCTTC. Translating it yields CASSPLLSSYFF.

CDR3 coding DNA: TGTGCCATCAGTGAGTCGAAATATGCAGTGTCCACAGATACGCAGTATTTT. Its protein product is CAISESKYAVSTDTQYF. This chain joins TRBV10-3 and TRBJ2-3; D remains unclear. The CDR3 consists of 17 residues. Germline V lookup: CDR1 ENHRY, CDR2 SYGVKD. Trimming cost V 0 bases and J 2 bases, with 15 bases left between them.

The V gene is TRBV12-5, the J gene TRBJ2-7; 8 bases line up with TRBD1. V lost 2 bases to trimming and J lost 5 bases; unmatched junction nucleotides: 8. Germline lookup yields CDR1 LGHNT and CDR2 FRNRAP. The CDR3 is made up of 15 amino acids. This chain's CDR3 is CASGLLSTGGNEQYF. CDR3 nucleotides: TGTGCTAGTGGTTTGTTATCCACAGGGGGGAACGAGCAGTACTTC.

This chain links TRBV5-6 with TRBJ1-5; D remains ambiguous. V was pared by 1 base and J by 10 bases, with 15 bases between. Germline V gives CDR1 SGHDT, CDR2 YYEEEE. The CDR3 length is 14 residues. The CDR3 spells CASSLTGVGGPQHF. The CDR3 DNA sequence: TGTGCCAGCAGCTTGACTGGGGTAGGAGGACCCCAGCATTTT.

This sequence joins TRBV28 and TRBJ1-3, with unresolved D. The germline V and J ends were trimmed by 2 bases and 4 bases, with 12 bases remaining between them. Looked up from germline, CDR1 is MDHEN and CDR2 is SYDVKM. CDR3 length equals 15 residues. CDR3 region: CASSLRPTHGNTIYF. In DNA form, the CDR3 reads TGTGCCAGCAGTTTAAGGCCGACTCACGGAAACACCATATATTTT.

CDR3 nucleotides: TGTGCCAGTAATCCGGGACTAGCGGGAGGGCCGAGGTCGAAAGGGGATACGCAGTATTTT. Protein: CASNPGLAGGPRSKGDTQYF. The chain uses TRBV19 and TRBJ2-3, with 16 bases matching TRBD2. Germline values: CDR1 LNHDA, CDR2 SQIVND (reference sequence). J lost 6 bases, V lost 7 bases, and 19 bases had no gene match. The CDR3 totals 20 residues.

This clone showed up just once. This chain joins TRBV7-3 and TRBJ1-1; 8 bases are a match to TRBD1. J was trimmed by 5 bases and V by 1 base; bases with no gene match: 3. In germline, CDR1 is SGHTA, CDR2 FQGTGA. The CDR3 covers 14 residues. The CDR3 DNA follows: TGTGCCAGCAGCTTAAATACAGGGGGTACTGAAGCTTTCTTT. Encoded protein: CASSLNTGGTEAFF.

The chain has TRBV18 and TRBJ2-5; tentatively, D is TRBD2 (6 bases). The germline CDR1 and CDR2 sequences are KGHSH and LQKENI. V lost 3 bases and J 6 bases, leaving 14 bases between the germline ends. The CDR3 covers 14 residues. The CDR3 sequence: CASSPSAGRKTQYF. The DNA for the CDR3 is TGTGCCAGCTCACCTTCGGCAGGGAGGAAGACCCAGTACTTC.